These T cell receptor beta chains were read from a single sample in a study of identical twins. TCRdb redid the calling of the 5' RACE reads with MiXCR, one entry per CDR3 protein. The sample records about 810,000 distinct CDR3 sequences, around an eighth being singletons. These data also formed part of another study, on yellow fever vaccine responses in identical twins.

The source material was PBMCs. All receptors derive from a woman between 18 and 29 years old in good health. Both conserved end residues are trimmed from each CDR3. Part of the rows lack a size; the others show once, few, many or a class for expanded clones.

j_call	v_call	clone_size	cdr3_aa
TRBJ1-5	TRBV12-3/TRBV12-4	few	ASSDLSNQPQH
TRBJ2-3	TRBV20-1	NA	SGNGLAVSDTQY
TRBJ2-1	TRBV6-4	few	ATSRGTSGNEQF
TRBJ2-5	TRBV3-1	many	ASSQDGVQETQY
TRBJ2-3	TRBV5-6	few	ASSLGLAGPYTDTQY
TRBJ2-1	TRBV6-4	NA	ASSDRSEANEQF
TRBJ2-3	TRBV14	NA	ASSPTGVSTDTQY
TRBJ2-7	TRBV3-1	few	ASSQVSFGGYEQY
TRBJ2-1	TRBV24-1	few	ATSDGLAGANEQF
TRBJ2-5	TRBV11-2	few	ASSLAGMYQETQY
TRBJ2-5	TRBV29-1	many	SVDRRQGVEGYQETQY
TRBJ2-1	TRBV7-3	many	ASSSPTSGSVNEQF
TRBJ2-3	TRBV15	NA	ATSREDRGRSSTDTQY
TRBJ2-2	TRBV20-1	NA	SARSLGADTGELF
TRBJ2-7	TRBV7-2	few	ASSRSGTYEQY
TRBJ2-7	TRBV2	few	ASREEREGVYEQY
TRBJ1-4	TRBV4-2	few	ASSQEGGRSGATNEKLF
TRBJ2-3	TRBV5-1	few	ASSTTGTSTDTQY
TRBJ2-4	TRBV7-9	few	ASSQGGVAKNIQY
TRBJ1-3	TRBV12-3/TRBV12-4	many	ASSLGQGARNTIY
TRBJ2-1	TRBV7-3	NA	ACSLEPGLAVTDEQF
TRBJ2-5	TRBV7-9	few	ASSYRPGQTNQETQY
TRBJ2-3	TRBV12-3/TRBV12-4	many	ASSHGRTPGTDTQY
TRBJ2-5	TRBV5-1	NA	ASSLDSGRGTQY
TRBJ2-1	TRBV6-1	few	ASRSGTSGYNEQF
TRBJ1-1	TRBV12-3/TRBV12-4	NA	ASKLGTGSEAF
TRBJ2-3	TRBV5-1	many	ASTQTSGGTDTQY
TRBJ2-1	TRBV5-1	NA	ASSLERALYNEQF
TRBJ1-6	TRBV15	NA	ATSDRVNSPLH
TRBJ1-6	TRBV6-4	NA	ASSEWQGGNSPLH
TRBJ2-7	TRBV29-1	NA	SVEGHQYEQY
TRBJ2-5	TRBV29-1	NA	SVEGQGAWETQY
TRBJ1-1	TRBV3-1	few	ASSQRVDAGRAEAF
TRBJ1-2	TRBV5-6	many	ASRDDGVGRYGYT
TRBJ2-2	TRBV2	few	ASEKESNTGELF
TRBJ2-3	TRBV4-2	few	ASSPTGALADTQY
TRBJ1-2	TRBV6-1	NA	ASSRGAANYGYT
TRBJ1-5	TRBV10-3	few	AISSATSNQPQH
TRBJ2-7	TRBV3-1	NA	ASSQSGLAGREQY
TRBJ2-2	TRBV5-1	NA	ASLQGTLANTGELF
TRBJ2-1	TRBV5-1	few	ASSLVGTSLRSSYNEQF